The source of this TCR beta chain is a study of regulatory T cells. Study-level findings and limits: Shannon entropy was nonsignificantly lower in patient CD8+ T cells than control CD8+ cells.

For this clone: Its target is unknown.

The PCR used 52 TRBV and 13 TRBJ primers. The table came from immunoSEQ multiplex PCR; TCRdb's copy has only in-frame clones and leaves some out. The repertoire holds some 9,100 clones, with approximately 84% as singletons. Every patient with CD3G deficiency had evidence of autoimmunity. Specimen: CD8+ T cells sorted from blood. The TCR was taken from a person aged 18 to 29 with CD3G deficiency.

This CDR3 reads CASSDQGGLEGYTF. The CDR3 DNA sequence: TGTGCCAGCAGTGACCAGGGCGGCTTGGAAGGCTACACCTTC. This rearrangement joins TRBV6-5 to TRBJ1-2; maybe TRBD1 (5 bases). The CDR3 sequence is 14 residues long. The V end lost 5 bases, the J end lost 8 bases, and 18 bases lay between the germline ends. Germline-derived CDR1 and CDR2 are MNHEY and SVGAGI.